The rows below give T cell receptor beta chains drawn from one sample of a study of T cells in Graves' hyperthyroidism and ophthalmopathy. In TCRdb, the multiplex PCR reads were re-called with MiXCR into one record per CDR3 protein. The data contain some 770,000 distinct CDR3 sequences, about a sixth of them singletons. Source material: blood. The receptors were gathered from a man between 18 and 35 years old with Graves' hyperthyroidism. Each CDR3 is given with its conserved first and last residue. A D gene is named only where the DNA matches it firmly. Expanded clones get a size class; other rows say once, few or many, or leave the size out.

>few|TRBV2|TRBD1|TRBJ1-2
TGTGCCAGCAGTCTTACAGGGGGCATAGGTGGCTACACCTTC
CASSLTGGIGGYTF
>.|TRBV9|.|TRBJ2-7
TGTGCCAGCAGCGTAGACAGGGACACCCACGAGCAGTACTTC
CASSVDRDTHEQYF
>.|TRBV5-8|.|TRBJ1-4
TGTGCCAGCAGCCCTGTGGGGGGCAGAGAAAAACTGTTTTTT
CASSPVGGREKLFF
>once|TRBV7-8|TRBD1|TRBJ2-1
TGTGCCAGCAGCCCTAGGGGGCTAGGGGTTTACAATGAGCAGTTCTTC
CASSPRGLGVYNEQFF
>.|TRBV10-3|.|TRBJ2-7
TGTGCCATCACCCCGACAGGGGAGGGCTACGAGCAGTACTTC
CAITPTGEGYEQYF
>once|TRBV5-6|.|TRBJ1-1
TGTGCCAGCAGCTTGGCTGGGGTCACGTATACTGAAGCTTTCTTT
CASSLAGVTYTEAFF
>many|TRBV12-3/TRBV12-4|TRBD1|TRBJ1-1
TGTGCCAGCAGTCTACAGGGGTTTGGTGAAGCTTTCTTT
CASSLQGFGEAFF
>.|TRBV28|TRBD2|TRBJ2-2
TGTGCCAGCTTATCACCTGGACTAGCGGCGAACACCGGGGAGCTGTTTTTT
CASLSPGLAANTGELFF
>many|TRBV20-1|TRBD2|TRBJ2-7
TGCAGTGCCGTCCTAGCGGGAAGATACGAGCAGTACTTC
CSAVLAGRYEQYF
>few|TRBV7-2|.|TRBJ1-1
TGTGCCAGCAGCTCCCCAGCCCGAACTGAAGCTTTCTTT
CASSSPARTEAFF
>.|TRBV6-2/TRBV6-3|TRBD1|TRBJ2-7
TGTGCCACCCGGACAGGAAACCTAAACGAGCAGTACTTC
CATRTGNLNEQYF
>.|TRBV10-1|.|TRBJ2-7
TGCGCCAGGGGAGCGGGTTCTTACGAGCAGTACTTC
CARGAGSYEQYF
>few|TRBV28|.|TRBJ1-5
TGTGCCAGCACCAAAGACGGAGATCAGCCCCAGCATTTT
CASTKDGDQPQHF
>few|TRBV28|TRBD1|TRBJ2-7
TGTGCCAGCAGACTGACAGGGGCCTTCCACGAGCAGTACTTC
CASRLTGAFHEQYF
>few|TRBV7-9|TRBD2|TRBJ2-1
TGTGCCAGCAAACGGGAGGGCCCCAATGAGCAGTTCTTC
CASKREGPNEQFF
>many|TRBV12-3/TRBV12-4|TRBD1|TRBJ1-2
TGTGCCAGCAGTTATGGACAGGGGAACTATGGCTACACCTTC
CASSYGQGNYGYTF
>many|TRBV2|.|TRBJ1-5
TGTGCCACAGGCAAAGAGTCTACGAGCAATCAGCCCCAGCATTTT
CATGKESTSNQPQHF
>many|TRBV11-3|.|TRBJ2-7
TGTGCCAGCACCCCCGACAGTGGGAGCTACGAGCAGTACTTC
CASTPDSGSYEQYF
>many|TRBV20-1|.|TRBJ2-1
TGCAGTGCGGTCCAGGCGATCCCCTCCTACAATGAGCAGTTCTTC
CSAVQAIPSYNEQFF
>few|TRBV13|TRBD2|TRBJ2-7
TGTGCCAGCAGCCCCCTTGGCGGAGCGGGAGGTCTCGAGCAGTACTTC
CASSPLGGAGGLEQYF
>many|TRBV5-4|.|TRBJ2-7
TGTGCCAGCACCGACGCCGGGACTGGAGGCTACGAGCAGTACTTC
CASTDAGTGGYEQYF
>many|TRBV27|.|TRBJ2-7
TGTGCCAGCAGTTTATTTCGTGGTGGGTACGAGCAGTACTTC
CASSLFRGGYEQYF
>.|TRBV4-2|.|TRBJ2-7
TGTGCCAGCAGCCCCGGAGGGAACTTGGGAGAAGACGAGCAGTACTTC
CASSPGGNLGEDEQYF
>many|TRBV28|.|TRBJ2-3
TGTGCCAGCACTCTTCAGGGGGGGGATACGCAGTATTTT
CASTLQGGDTQYF
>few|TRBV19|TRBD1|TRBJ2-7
TGTGCCAGTAGTTGGGACAGGGGCAACGAGCAGTACTTC
CASSWDRGNEQYF
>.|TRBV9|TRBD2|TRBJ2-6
TGTGCCAGCGGGGTAGCGGGAGTTCGTCCTGGGGCCAACGTCCTGACTTTC
CASGVAGVRPGANVLTF
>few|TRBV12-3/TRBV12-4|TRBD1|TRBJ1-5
TGTGCCGGATCAGGGGGCGCGGGTCAGCCCCAGCATTTT
CAGSGGAGQPQHF
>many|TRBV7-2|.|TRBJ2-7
TGTGCCAGCAGCTTGGGCCCGGCGGGGTACGAGCAGTACTTC
CASSLGPAGYEQYF
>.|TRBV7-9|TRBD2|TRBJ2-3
TGTGCCAGCAGCTTCAAACGACTAGCGGGAGTGACAGATACGCAGTATTTT
CASSFKRLAGVTDTQYF
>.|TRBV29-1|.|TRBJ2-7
TGCAGCGTTGAAGATCAGGGAGCCCCCTACGAGCAGTACTTC
CSVEDQGAPYEQYF
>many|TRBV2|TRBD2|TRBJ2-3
TGTGCCAGAGGGGGAGGCCGGGGGAGACTAGCGGGACAGGCAGATACGCAGTATTTT
CARGGGRGRLAGQADTQYF
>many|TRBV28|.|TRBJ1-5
TGTGCCAGCAGTTTCATGGGGGAGCCCCAGCATTTT
CASSFMGEPQHF
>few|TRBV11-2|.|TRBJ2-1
TGTGCCAGCAGCGTCAAGTTAAATGAGCAGTTCTTC
CASSVKLNEQFF
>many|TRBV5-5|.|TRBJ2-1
TGTGCCAGCAGCTTGGTACGGTTCGCCTCCTACAATGAGCAGTTCTTC
CASSLVRFASYNEQFF
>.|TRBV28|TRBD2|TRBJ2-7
TGTGCCAGCAGTTATGGCGGGAGAGAGTACGAGCAGTACTTC
CASSYGGREYEQYF
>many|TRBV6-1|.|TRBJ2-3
TGTGCCAGCAGTGTGGTAACAGATACGCAGTATTTT
CASSVVTDTQYF
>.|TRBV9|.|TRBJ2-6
TGTGCCAGCAGCCAACAGCGCTCTGGGGCCAACGTCCTGACTTTC
CASSQQRSGANVLTF
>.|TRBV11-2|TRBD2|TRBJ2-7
TGTGCCAGCACTGCTTTCGTGACTAGCGGGGCACTGAGCTCCTACGAGCAGTACTTC
CASTAFVTSGALSSYEQYF
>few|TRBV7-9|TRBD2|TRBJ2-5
TGTGCCAGCAGCTCAACGGGACTACGAGAGACCCAGTACTTC
CASSSTGLRETQYF
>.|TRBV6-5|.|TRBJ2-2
TGTGCCAGCAGTTACGGGTCAGGGGACACCGGGGAGCTGTCTTTT
CASSYGSGDTGELSF
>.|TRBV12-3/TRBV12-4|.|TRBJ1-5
TGTGCCAGCAGCGAGGACAATCAGCCCCAGCATTTT
CASSEDNQPQHF
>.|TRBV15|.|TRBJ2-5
TGTGCCACCAGCAGAGATCAGGGGGGCCAAGAGACCCAGTACTTC
CATSRDQGGQETQYF
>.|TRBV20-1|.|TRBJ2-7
TGCAGTGCTAGAGAGGGGACTGCCTACGAGCAGTACTTC
CSAREGTAYEQYF
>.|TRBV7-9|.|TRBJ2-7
TGTGCCAGCAGCTTCCTAGTGGGAAGCTCCTACGAGCAGTACTTC
CASSFLVGSSYEQYF
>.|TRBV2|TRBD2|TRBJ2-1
TGTGCCAGCATTGAGCGGGAGGGCGCTATCAATGAGCAGTTCTTC
CASIEREGAINEQFF
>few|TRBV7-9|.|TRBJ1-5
TGTGCCAGCAGCTCCTATCCGCAGACAAATCAGCCCCAGCATTTT
CASSSYPQTNQPQHF
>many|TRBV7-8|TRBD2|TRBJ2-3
TGTGCCAGCAGCCCCCACAGGGCCTTACTAGAACGGGAGGGTACAGATACGCAGTATTTT
CASSPHRALLEREGTDTQYF
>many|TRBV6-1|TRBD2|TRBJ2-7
TGTGCCAGCAGCGTAACTAGCGGGAGTGGCTACGAGCAGTACTTC
CASSVTSGSGYEQYF
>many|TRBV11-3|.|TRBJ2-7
TGTGCCAGCAGCTTCCGGACAGCCGGGGAGCAGTACTTC
CASSFRTAGEQYF
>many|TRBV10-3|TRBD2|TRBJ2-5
TGTGCCATCAGTGAACTAGCGGCAGAGACCCAGTACTTC
CAISELAAETQYF
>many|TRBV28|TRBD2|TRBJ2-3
TGTGCCAGCAGTTTTCTGAGCGGGAGAAGCACAGATACGCAGTATTTT
CASSFLSGRSTDTQYF
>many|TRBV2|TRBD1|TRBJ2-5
TGTGCCAGCAGCGGACAGGGAATGGAGACCCAGTACTTC
CASSGQGMETQYF
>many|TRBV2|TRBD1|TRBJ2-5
TGTGCCAGCATCCGGACAGGGAATACCCAGTACTTC
CASIRTGNTQYF
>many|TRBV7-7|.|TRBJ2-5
TGTGCTAGCAGCTTTACAGGACAAAGGGGCGAGACCCAGTACTTC
CASSFTGQRGETQYF
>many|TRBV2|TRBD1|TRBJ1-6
TGTGCCAGCAGCGCCCTGACAGGGAACTATAATTCACCCCTCCACTTT
CASSALTGNYNSPLHF
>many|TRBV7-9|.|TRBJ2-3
TGTGCCAGCAGTCCTTCGGGGGCTATCACAGATACGCAGTATTTT
CASSPSGAITDTQYF
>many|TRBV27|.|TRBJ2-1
TGTGCCAGCAGTTCCTCCGGGACAAACAATGAGCAGTTCTTC
CASSSSGTNNEQFF
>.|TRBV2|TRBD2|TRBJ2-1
TGTGCCAGCAAACTACTAGCGGGAGAGCAGTTCTTC
CASKLLAGEQFF
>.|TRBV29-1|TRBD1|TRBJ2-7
TGCAGCGTTCTTTGGACAGGGGTTGCCTACGAGCAGTACTTC
CSVLWTGVAYEQYF
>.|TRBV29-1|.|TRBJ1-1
TGCAGCGTTGGGCAGGGAATGTTCGGGCTTGCAGGTACTGAAGCTTTCTTT
CSVGQGMFGLAGTEAFF